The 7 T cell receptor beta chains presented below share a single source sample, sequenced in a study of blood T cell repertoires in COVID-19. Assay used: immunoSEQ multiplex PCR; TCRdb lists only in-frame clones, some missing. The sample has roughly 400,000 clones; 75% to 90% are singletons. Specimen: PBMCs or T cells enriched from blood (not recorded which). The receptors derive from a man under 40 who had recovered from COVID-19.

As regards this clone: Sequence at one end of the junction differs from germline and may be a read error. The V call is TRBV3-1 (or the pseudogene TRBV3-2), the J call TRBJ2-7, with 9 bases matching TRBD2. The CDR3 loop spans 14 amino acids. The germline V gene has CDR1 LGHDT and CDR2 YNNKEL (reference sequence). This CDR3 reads CASSQDLAGARRDF. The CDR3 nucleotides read TGTGCCAGCAGCCAAGATTTAGCGGGAGCCCGCCGGGACTTC.

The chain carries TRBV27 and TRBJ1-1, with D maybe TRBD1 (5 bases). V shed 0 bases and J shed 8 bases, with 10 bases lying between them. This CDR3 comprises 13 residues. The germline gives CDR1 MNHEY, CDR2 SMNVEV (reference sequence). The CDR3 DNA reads TGTGCCAGCAGTTTATCGCGAACAGGCGAAGCTTTCTTT. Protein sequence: CASSLSRTGEAFF.

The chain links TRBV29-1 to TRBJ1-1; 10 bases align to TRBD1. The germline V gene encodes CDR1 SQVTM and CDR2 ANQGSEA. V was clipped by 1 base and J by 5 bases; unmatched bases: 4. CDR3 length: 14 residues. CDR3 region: CSVEVRTGGTEAFF. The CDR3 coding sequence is TGCAGCGTTGAAGTTAGGACAGGGGGGACTGAAGCTTTCTTT.

CDR3 sequence reads: CASSLLAGGEKLFF. The CDR3 nucleotides are TGCGCCAGCAGCTTGTTGGCAGGGGGTGAAAAACTGTTTTTT. The chain uses TRBV5-1 and TRBJ1-4; the match to TRBD1 covers 7 bases. Germline V gene lookup returns CDR1 SGHRS and CDR2 YFSETQ. Trimming at V came to 1 base and at J to 7 bases, leaving 4 bases not matched to a gene. This CDR3 contains 14 residues.

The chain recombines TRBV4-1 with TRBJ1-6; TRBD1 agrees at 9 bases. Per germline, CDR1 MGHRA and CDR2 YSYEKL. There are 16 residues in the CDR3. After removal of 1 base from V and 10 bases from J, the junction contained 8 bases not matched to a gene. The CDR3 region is CASSQAGGTGYSPLHF. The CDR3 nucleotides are TGCGCCAGCAGCCAAGCGGGGGGGACAGGGTACTCACCCCTCCACTTT.

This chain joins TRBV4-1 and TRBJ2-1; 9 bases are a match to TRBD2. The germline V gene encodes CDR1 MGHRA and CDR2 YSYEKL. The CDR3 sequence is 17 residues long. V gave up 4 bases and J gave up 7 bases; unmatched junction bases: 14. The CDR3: CASSLTRVAGVGNEQFF. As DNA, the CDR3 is TGCGCCAGCAGCCTAACCCGGGTAGCGGGAGTTGGGAATGAGCAGTTCTTC.

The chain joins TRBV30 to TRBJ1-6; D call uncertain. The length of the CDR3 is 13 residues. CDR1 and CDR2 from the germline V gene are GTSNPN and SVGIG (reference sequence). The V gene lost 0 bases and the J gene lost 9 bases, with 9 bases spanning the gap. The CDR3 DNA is TGTGCCTGGAGTGTACAAATGGTTTCACCCCTCCACTTT. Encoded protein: CAWSVQMVSPLHF.